The 31 T cell receptor beta chains presented below share a single source sample, sequenced in a study of blood T cells in healthy people across ages. A J-beta primer mix and a sample-barcoded 5' primer were used in a second PCR of roughly 6 to 11 cycles. TCRdb re-derived calls from the 5' RACE reads in MiXCR, one entry per CDR3 protein. The data hold about 750,000 distinct CDR3 sequences, with roughly 50% observed a single time. What was sequenced was blood. Receptor source: a man older than 75 in good health.

This clonotype was detected a few times. As DNA, the CDR3 is TGTGCCAGCAGTAACCTCGCGGACTATGGCTACACCTTC. Translated: CASSNLADYGYTF. This chain joins TRBV25-1 and TRBJ1-2; no firm D call. There are 13 residues in the CDR3. Germline CDR1 is MGHDK and CDR2 is SYGVNS. Trimming took off 5 bases at V and 3 bases at J, with 10 bases between the two ends.

The table lists this clonotype with a few counts. The chain is built from TRBV20-1 and TRBJ2-1, with TRBD2 matching 13 bases. Looked up from germline, CDR1 is DFQATT and CDR2 is SNEGSKA (reference sequence). There are 15 residues in the CDR3. V lost 4 bases and J lost 8; bases outside the gene matches: 8. The CDR3 DNA follows: TGCAGTGCTAACCTAGGACTAGCGGGAGAGCATGAGCAGTTCTTC. Translation: CSANLGLAGEHEQFF.

The rearrangement joins TRBV29-1 to TRBJ2-7, with D possibly TRBD1 on 6 matching bases. Trimming took 6 bases from V and 6 from J, leaving 12 bases between them. Germline V gene sequence: CDR1 SQVTM, CDR2 ANQGSEA. The CDR3 has 11 amino acids. This CDR3 reads CSVYRAGEQYF. CDR3 DNA sequence: TGCAGCGTCTACAGGGCTGGCGAGCAGTACTTC.

This clonotype occurred a few times. The chain carries TRBV21-1 and TRBJ1-1; TRBD1, the table's D call, was not compared with the DNA. TRBV21-1 is listed as a pseudogene. This CDR3 comprises 15 residues. CDR3 DNA: TGTGCCAGCAGCAGGATACAGGGGAAGGTGACTGAAGCTTTCTTT. Translated: CASSRIQGKVTEAFF.

The chain employs TRBV7-2 and TRBJ2-5, with TRBD1 matching 10 bases. The DNA end lines up better with TRBJ2-7; the J call may be wrong. CDR1 SGHTA and CDR2 FQGNSA come from the germline V gene. The CDR3 spans 16 residues. As DNA, the CDR3 is TGTGCCAGCAGCCGGAGCACCGGGACAGGGGTCCACGAGCAGTACTTC. Translated, it gives CASSRSTGTGVHEQYF.

The chain combines TRBV7-2 with TRBJ2-2, with D unresolved. The CDR3 runs to 17 residues. Trimming took 0 bases from V and 5 from J, leaving 16 bases between them. Germline CDR1 is SGHTA and CDR2 is FQGNSA. The CDR3 reads CASSLAAHTTETGELFF. CDR3 sequence (DNA): TGTGCCAGCAGCTTAGCGGCCCACACCACGGAAACCGGGGAGCTGTTTTTT.

CDR3 residues: CASSSRFLDRGGIQPQHF. Written as DNA, the CDR3 is TGTGCCAGCAGTTCTCGGTTTTTAGACAGGGGAGGTATTCAGCCCCAGCATTTT. The chain uses TRBV6-5 and TRBJ1-5; 8 bases align to TRBD1. The germline CDR1 and CDR2 sequences are MNHEY and SVGAGI. This CDR3 has 18 amino acids. The V and J ends lost 4 bases and 6 bases, in that order; junction bases with no gene match: 17.

This clonotype was counted a few times. The CDR3 sequence: CATDTRRTGVEGYTF. The DNA for the CDR3 is TGTGCCACTGACACTCGGCGGACAGGGGTGGAAGGCTACACCTTC. V usage is TRBV12-3 or TRBV12-4 and J usage is TRBJ1-2, with TRBD1 matching over 9 bases. The CDR3 length is 15 residues. V gave up 10 bases and J gave up 8 bases; unmatched junction bases: 17.

The V call is TRBV9, the J call TRBJ1-2, with no clear D. CDR3 size: 13 residues. Germline assignment: CDR1 SGDLS and CDR2 YYNGEE. The V end was cut by 3 bases, the J end by 5 bases, with 11 bases between. The chain's CDR3 is CASSGSGVYGYTF. The DNA of the CDR3 is TGTGCCAGCAGCGGTAGTGGGGTTTATGGCTACACCTTC.

The chain combines TRBV7-9 with TRBJ1-4, with 7 bases matching TRBD1. The germline CDR1 and CDR2 sequences are SEHNR and FQNEAQ (reference sequence). The V gene end was trimmed by 11 bases and the J gene end by 8 bases; junction bases not matched to a gene: 11. The CDR3 contains 13 residues. The CDR3, as DNA: TGTGCCTCGGGAACAGGGGTAGGGGAAAAACTGTTTTTT. Residues: CASGTGVGEKLFF.

To note about this clonotype: A junction boundary mismatches the germline segment, possibly from a read error. CDR3 protein: CAGSSGQGALRYAYF. The CDR3 DNA follows: TGTGCCGGCAGTTCGGGACAGGGGGCTTTAAGATACGCGTATTTT. V is TRBV27 and J is TRBJ2-3; TRBD1 aligns across 12 bases. The CDR3 is made up of 15 amino acids. CDR1 MNHEY and CDR2 SMNVEV come from the germline V gene (reference sequence).

J is TRBJ1-2 and V is TRBV9, with D uncertain. Trimming left V 0 bases short and J 8 bases short, with 14 bases between. This CDR3 spans 14 amino acids. In germline, CDR1 is SGDLS, CDR2 YYNGEE. The chain's CDR3 is CASSVGTEGWGYTF. As DNA, the CDR3 is TGTGCCAGCAGCGTAGGAACAGAAGGCTGGGGCTACACCTTC.

V is TRBV6-5 and J is TRBJ1-5; no clear D. V lost 8 bases to trimming and J lost 2 bases, with 7 bases between them. Per the germline V gene, CDR1 is MNHEY and CDR2 is SVGAGI. The CDR3 totals 12 residues. In DNA, the CDR3 is TGTGCCAGCGGTCGAGGCAATCAGCCCCAGCATTTT. Its translation is CASGRGNQPQHF.

The gene calls are TRBV20-1 and TRBJ2-1; D is unresolved. This CDR3 contains 11 residues. Germline lookup yields CDR1 DFQATT and CDR2 SNEGSKA (reference sequence). V dropped 2 bases and J dropped 4 bases, with 3 bases sitting between them. In nucleotides, the CDR3 is TGCAGTGCTAGACCTTACAATGAGCAGTTCTTC. As protein: CSARPYNEQFF.

This clonotype has more than one count but fewer than ten. The chain links TRBV27 to TRBJ2-1; D possibly corresponds to TRBD2 (5 bases). Trimming shortened V by 4 bases and J by 2 bases, and 9 bases separated the two germline ends. The germline CDR1 and CDR2 sequences are MNHEY and SMNVEV (reference sequence). This CDR3 is 14 amino acids long. The CDR3 DNA reads TGTGCCAGCAGTTCTAGCCAGACCTACAATGAGCAGTTCTTC. This codes for CASSSSQTYNEQFF.

J is TRBJ1-3 and V is TRBV30; no reliable D call. Germline-derived CDR1 and CDR2 are GTSNPN and SVGIG (reference sequence). The CDR3 spans 12 residues. Trimming cost V 5 bases and J 4 bases, with 9 bases left between them. The chain's CDR3 is CAWASGGNTIYF. The CDR3 DNA reads as TGTGCCTGGGCTTCTGGGGGAAACACCATATATTTT.

Only a few counts were recorded for this clonotype. The chain is built from TRBV2 and TRBJ2-3; 9 positions match TRBD2. Germline V gene sequence: CDR1 SNHLY, CDR2 FYNNEI. V was pared by 6 bases and J by 5 bases, with 12 bases of the junction left unmatched. The CDR3 length is 16 residues. CDR3 residues: CASRLRRAGGEDTQYF. CDR3 nucleotides: TGTGCCAGCAGACTCCGTCGAGCGGGAGGTGAAGATACGCAGTATTTT.

This clonotype has more than one count but fewer than ten. V is TRBV5-1 and J is TRBJ1-6; possible D gene TRBD1, 6 bases. Per the germline V gene, CDR1 is SGHRS and CDR2 is YFSETQ. The germline V and J ends were trimmed by 0 bases and 7 bases, with 14 bases remaining between them. The CDR3 totals 16 residues. The CDR3 DNA reads as TGCGCCAGCAGCTTGGGCAGGGGAGAAAGGAATTCACCCCTCCACTTT. This codes for CASSLGRGERNSPLHF.

There are a few counts of this clonotype. The CDR3: CASRLGTAYNSPLHF. CDR3 nucleotides: TGTGCCAGCAGACTCGGGACAGCCTATAATTCACCCCTCCACTTT. This chain connects TRBV7-2 to TRBJ1-6; the match to TRBD1 covers 7 bases. Germline V lookup: CDR1 SGHTA, CDR2 FQGNSA. V gave up 6 bases and J gave up 2 bases; unmatched junction bases: 4. The CDR3 runs to 15 residues.

J is TRBJ2-7 and V is TRBV29-1, with 12 bases that match TRBD1. With V trimmed by 4 bases and J by 4 bases, 5 bases remained unmatched. CDR1 is SQVTM, CDR2 ANQGSEA, per germline. This CDR3 comprises 14 residues. CDR3 in amino acids: CSVARDRGRYEQYF. The CDR3 DNA is TGCAGCGTTGCTCGGGACAGGGGGCGGTACGAGCAGTACTTC.

This clonotype was observed a single time. J is TRBJ2-1 and V is TRBV12-3 or TRBV12-4; 11 positions agree with TRBD2. The CDR3 is made up of 16 amino acids. V shed 5 bases and J 5 bases; nucleotides not matched to a gene: 8. Written as DNA, the CDR3 is TGTGCCAGCAGTCCTCGACTAGCGGGACCCAACAATGAGCAGTTCTTC. It translates to CASSPRLAGPNNEQFF.

This clonotype showed up just a few times. This chain uses TRBV5-1 with TRBJ2-1; 9 bases are shared with TRBD2. V was pared by 5 bases and J by 0 bases, with 12 bases of the junction left unmatched. Germline-derived CDR1 and CDR2 are SGHRS and YFSETQ. The CDR3 consists of 18 residues. The CDR3 DNA sequence: TGCGCCAGCAGTGGTACAGCGGGAGGCCTGAGCTCCTACAATGAGCAGTTCTTC. Amino acids: CASSGTAGGLSSYNEQFF.

The V call is TRBV20-1, the J call TRBJ2-1; perhaps TRBD2 as D (5 bases). CDR3 length equals 13 residues. Trimming shortened V by 4 bases and J by 2 bases, and 9 bases separated the two germline ends. CDR1 DFQATT and CDR2 SNEGSKA come from the germline V gene (reference sequence). The CDR3 sequence: CSANGITYNEQFF. DNA for the CDR3: TGCAGTGCTAACGGGATCACCTACAATGAGCAGTTCTTC.

This clonotype was picked up a small number of times. The genes are TRBV5-1 and TRBJ1-6; unclear D gene. Trimming stripped 1 base from V and 5 bases from J, with 10 bases between. CDR1 and CDR2 (germline): SGHRS, YFSETQ. The CDR3 length is 15 residues. CDR3 residues: CASSLSQLNNSPLHF. The CDR3 nucleotides read TGCGCCAGCAGCTTGTCGCAGCTTAATAATTCACCCCTCCACTTT.

In this sample, this clonotype turned up once. This chain links TRBV25-1 with TRBJ2-1, with TRBD2 matching 7 bases. CDR1 is MGHDK, CDR2 SYGVNS, per germline. CDR3 length: 16 amino acids. Trimming removed 5 bases from V and 1 base from J; junction bases left unmatched: 8. The CDR3 coding sequence is TGTGCCAGCAGTCCCAGGGCGGGAGCATCCTACAATGAGCAGTTCTTC. Translating gives CASSPRAGASYNEQFF.

The chain combines TRBV6-5 with TRBJ2-3; unclear D gene. The germline V gene encodes CDR1 MNHEY and CDR2 SVGAGI. Trimming left V 2 bases short and J 2 bases short, with 8 bases between. The CDR3 runs 14 residues. The CDR3 DNA is TGTGCCAGCAGTTACAGCCTCGCCACAGATACGCAGTATTTT. Translated, it gives CASSYSLATDTQYF.

CDR3 bases: TGCAGTCCCCCCGACAGGCGGATCCTAGCCAAAAACATTCAGTACTTC. This encodes CSPPDRRILAKNIQYF. The chain uses TRBV20-1 and TRBJ2-4; a weak D match, TRBD1 (6 bases). The CDR3 length is 16 residues. Germline lookup yields CDR1 DFQATT and CDR2 SNEGSKA (reference sequence). The V gene lost 8 bases and the J gene lost 0 bases, with 20 bases spanning the gap.

This chain uses TRBV27 with TRBJ1-1; D is unresolved. The ends were cut back, 4 bases at V and 6 bases at J, with 18 bases in the middle. Germline loops: CDR1 MNHEY, CDR2 SMNVEV (reference sequence). The CDR3 extends over 15 amino acids. The CDR3 DNA reads TGTGCCAGCAGTTCAACCCGAGCAGGTTTGGCTGAAGCTTTCTTT. Translation: CASSSTRAGLAEAFF.

This clonotype came up once. The rearrangement links TRBV20-1 to TRBJ2-1, with a weak D call TRBD1 (6 bases). The germline gives CDR1 DFQATT, CDR2 SNEGSKA (reference sequence). The CDR3 sequence is 16 residues long. V was pared by 0 bases and J by 6 bases, with 18 bases between. DNA of the CDR3: TGCAGTGCTAGAGAGGGGATTGCTCGGACAGTCAATGAGCAGTTCTTC. This encodes CSAREGIARTVNEQFF.

This clonotype was counted once. The rearrangement links TRBV14 to TRBJ2-7; 13 nucleotides agree with TRBD2. Looked up from germline, CDR1 is SGHDN and CDR2 is FVKESK. Trimming at V came to 5 bases and at J to 7 bases, leaving 11 bases not matched to a gene. This CDR3 comprises 16 residues. CDR3 protein: CASSLNGLAGAKEQYF. The CDR3 bases are TGTGCCAGCAGCTTGAACGGACTAGCGGGAGCGAAAGAGCAGTACTTC.

This clonotype was picked up a small number of times. The CDR3 spells CASSEEPSIGEKLFF. For the CDR3, the DNA is TGTGCCAGCAGTGAGGAACCGAGCATTGGGGAAAAACTGTTTTTT. J is TRBJ1-4 and V is TRBV6-1; D not certain. Trimming pared 3 bases from V and 8 bases from J, leaving 16 bases between. Germline CDR1 reads MNHNS; CDR2 reads SASEGT. CDR3 length: 15 amino acids.